The source of this TCR beta chain is a study of blood T cell repertoires in COVID-19. The table came from immunoSEQ multiplex PCR; TCRdb's copy has only in-frame clones and leaves some out. The data hold about 46,000 clones, with about 89% observed a single time. This clone was seen only once. CDR3 length equals 19 residues. J was trimmed by 1 base and V by 2 bases; bases with no gene match: 9. Per germline, CDR1 LGHDT and CDR2 YNNKEL (reference sequence). This TCR came from a man aged 55 to 70 with active or convalescent COVID-19. The sequenced sample consisted of peripheral blood. The J gene is TRBJ2-3, the V gene TRBV3-1 (or the pseudogene TRBV3-2); TRBD2 matches at 13 bases. CDR3: CASSQPTSGGASGTDTQYF. CDR3 nucleotides: TGTGCCAGCAGCCAACCCACTAGCGGGGGGGCGTCGGGCACAGATACGCAGTATTTT.